This T cell receptor beta chain is drawn from a study of blood T cell repertoires in COVID-19. Study context: There were acute and convalescent COVID-19 samples, and they came from the United States, Italy and Spain.

As originally analysed: Reference gene primer amplification gave estimated nucleated cell counts. TCRdb keeps only in-frame clones here, not all; method: immunoSEQ multiplex PCR. The V and J calls and clone size are taken from that table; D and trimming were inferred from the DNA. The profile shows approximately 260,000 clones, over 65% of them singletons. Germline CDR1 SNHLY, CDR2 FYNNEI. V was pared by 7 bases and J by 1 base, with 11 bases between. The CDR3 has 14 residues. J is TRBJ2-1 and V is TRBV2, with D unresolved. The sequenced sample was peripheral blood. The TCR sequence derives from a man aged 55-75 years who had recovered from COVID-19. CDR3 in amino acids: CASKETVSYNEQFF. DNA for the CDR3: TGTGCCAGCAAGGAGACGGTTTCCTACAATGAGCAGTTCTTC.